The following is a TCR beta chain sequence with its context. Other DNA variants within this sample encode the same CDR3. This entry belongs to a study of blood T cell repertoires in COVID-19. The CDR3 contains 13 residues. The germline V gene has CDR1 SGHTA and CDR2 FQGTGA. Trimming shortened V by 2 bases and J by 2 bases, and 6 bases separated the two germline ends. Authors' methods: Scientists estimated how many nucleated cells there were by amplifying reference gene primers. Sequencing used immunoSEQ multiplex PCR; TCRdb keeps in-frame clones, though not all of them. V, J and clone size are taken as reported in that table, and D and trimming were inferred from the DNA itself. The sample holds approximately 270,000 clones, 88% seen once.

The TCR sequence derives from a man older than 75 with acute or convalescent COVID-19. The chain links TRBV7-3 to TRBJ1-1; no clear D gene. Sequencing was carried out using peripheral blood. The CDR3 protein is CASSLSQNTEAFF. The DNA for the CDR3 is TGTGCCAGCAGCTTATCCCAAAACACTGAAGCTTTCTTT.